The 5 T cell receptor beta chains below all came from one sample that was sequenced in a study of cytomegalovirus exposure and HLA in healthy donors. PCR involved 60 Vbeta and 13 Jbeta primers. Generated by immunoSEQ multiplex PCR, the TCRdb table keeps only in-frame clones and is missing some. Of over 150,000 clones in the sample, about two thirds were seen once. The source material was PBMCs. The receptor source for this set is a woman younger than 45 in good health and CMV-seronegative.

This clone was seen a single time. The rearrangement uses TRBV5-1 and TRBJ2-7, with 13 bases identical to TRBD2. Germline-derived CDR1 and CDR2 are SGHRS and YFSETQ. This CDR3 region has 16 residues. With 5 bases clipped from V and 7 bases from J, the junction kept 12 bases outside the gene matches. CDR3 in amino acids: CASSFGGTSGELEQYF. The DNA for the CDR3 is TGCGCCAGCAGTTTTGGAGGGACTAGCGGGGAGTTGGAGCAGTACTTC.

CDR3 nucleotides: TGTGCCAGCAGCAAAAATGGACAGGGGGATTACAATGAGCAGTTCTTC. Amino acid sequence: CASSKNGQGDYNEQFF. The chain employs TRBV21-1 and TRBJ2-1; TRBD1 is the table's D call and was not checked against the DNA. TRBV21-1 is annotated as a pseudogene. CDR3 length: 16 residues.

The chain employs TRBV10-3 and TRBJ2-3; 10 positions agree with TRBD2. CDR3 size: 16 residues. With V trimmed by 5 bases and J by 3 bases, 8 bases remained unmatched. CDR1 is ENHRY, CDR2 SYGVKD, per germline. The CDR3 loop is CAISFLQAGGTDTQYF. The CDR3 DNA is TGTGCCATCAGTTTCCTCCAAGCGGGAGGGACAGATACGCAGTATTTT.

This clone has just a few counts. V is TRBV2 and J is TRBJ2-7; 9 bases fit TRBD1. This CDR3 comprises 14 residues. The V gene end was trimmed by 6 bases and the J gene end by 0 bases; junction bases not matched to a gene: 3. Germline CDR1 and CDR2: SNHLY and FYNNEI. CDR3 protein: CASRPGQGSYEQYF. CDR3 DNA sequence: TGTGCCAGCAGGCCGGGACAGGGCTCCTACGAGCAGTACTTC.

The rearrangement uses TRBV2 and TRBJ2-7, with D possibly matching TRBD2 (6 bases). Trimming removed 6 bases at V and 2 bases at J, with 14 bases between. Germline values: CDR1 SNHLY, CDR2 FYNNEI. The CDR3 loop spans 14 amino acids. The CDR3 region has the DNA TGTGCCAGCAGGCTCGACGGGGGTACCTACGAGCAGTACTTC. Protein: CASRLDGGTYEQYF.